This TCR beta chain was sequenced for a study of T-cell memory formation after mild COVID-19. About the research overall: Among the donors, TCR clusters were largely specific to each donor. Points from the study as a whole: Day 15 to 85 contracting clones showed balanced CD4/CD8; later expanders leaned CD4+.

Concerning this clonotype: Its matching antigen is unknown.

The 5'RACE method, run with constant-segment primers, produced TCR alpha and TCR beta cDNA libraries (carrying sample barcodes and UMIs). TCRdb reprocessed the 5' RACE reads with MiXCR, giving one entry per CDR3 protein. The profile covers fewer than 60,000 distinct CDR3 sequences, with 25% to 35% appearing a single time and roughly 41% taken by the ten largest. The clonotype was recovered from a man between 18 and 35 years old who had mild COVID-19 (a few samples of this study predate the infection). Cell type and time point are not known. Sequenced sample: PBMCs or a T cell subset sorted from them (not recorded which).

The CDR3 bases are TGTGCCAGCAACAGCTTGAGTGTAGTCGGGCCTATCACAGATACGCAGTATTTT. It is translated as CASNSLSVVGPITDTQYF. This rearrangement joins TRBV6-2 or TRBV6-3 to TRBJ2-3, with unresolved D. This CDR3 is built from 18 residues. Germline loops: CDR1 MNHEY, CDR2 SVGEGT. The ends were cut back, 7 bases at V and 2 bases at J, with 25 bases in the middle.